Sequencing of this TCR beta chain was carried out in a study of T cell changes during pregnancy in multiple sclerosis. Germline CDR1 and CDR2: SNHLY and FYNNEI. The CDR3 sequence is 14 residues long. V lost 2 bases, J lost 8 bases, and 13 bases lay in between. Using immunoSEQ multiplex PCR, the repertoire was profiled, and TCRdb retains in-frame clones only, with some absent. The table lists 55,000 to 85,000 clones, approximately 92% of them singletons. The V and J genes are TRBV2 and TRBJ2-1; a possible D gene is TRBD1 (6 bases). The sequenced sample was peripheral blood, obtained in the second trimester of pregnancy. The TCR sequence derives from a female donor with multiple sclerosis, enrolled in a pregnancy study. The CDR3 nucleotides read TGTGCCAGCAGTGAATCACAGGGTGTGCATGAGCAGTTCTTC. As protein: CASSESQGVHEQFF.